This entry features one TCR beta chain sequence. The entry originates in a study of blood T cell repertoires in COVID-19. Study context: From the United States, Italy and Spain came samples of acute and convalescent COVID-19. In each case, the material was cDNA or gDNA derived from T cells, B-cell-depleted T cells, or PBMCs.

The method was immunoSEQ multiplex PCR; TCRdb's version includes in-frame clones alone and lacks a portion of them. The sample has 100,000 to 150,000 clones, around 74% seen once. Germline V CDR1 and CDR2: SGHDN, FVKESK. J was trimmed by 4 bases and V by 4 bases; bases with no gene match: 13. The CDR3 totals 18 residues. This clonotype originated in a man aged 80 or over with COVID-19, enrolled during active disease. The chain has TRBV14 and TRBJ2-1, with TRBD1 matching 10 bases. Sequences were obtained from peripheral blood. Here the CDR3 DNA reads TGTGCCAGCAGCCCCAGACGAGGGGGGACAGGGGTTTACAATGAGCAGTTCTTC. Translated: CASSPRRGGTGVYNEQFF.